One sample yielded the 3 T cell receptor beta chains listed below, sequenced in a study of CXCR3-negative and CXCR3-positive naive CD8 T cells. Study-wide findings and caveats: Naive CXCR3-positive cells had TRB CDR3s more hydrophobic than those of CXCR3-negative naive cells.

The method, 5' RACE with UMI labels, was used to prepare the TRB cDNA libraries. TCRdb reanalyzed the 5' RACE reads and collapses them to one entry per CDR3 protein, without DNA. The sample totals some 150,000 distinct CDR3 sequences. Antigen specificity for these receptors is unknown. The source material was naive CXCR3+ CD8+ T cells from blood. Subset defined: CD45RO-CCR7+CD27+CD95- naive CD8+ T cells expressing CXCR3 (TNR3+). These receptors were obtained from a human donor in good health. Some clones in this sample may be carry-over from other donors' samples.

V is TRBV25-1 and J is TRBJ2-5; checking the TCRdb D call of TRBD2 is not possible without DNA. The CDR3 sequence is 11 residues long. The germline gives CDR1 MGHDK, CDR2 SYGVNS. The CDR3 here is CASSAGETQYF.

The chain carries TRBV20-1 and TRBJ1-1; without DNA, the TCRdb call of TRBD1 cannot be checked. The CDR3 contains 13 residues. Germline V gene lookup returns CDR1 DFQATT and CDR2 SNEGSKA (reference sequence). The CDR3 protein is CSAYGTGITEAFF.

The chain is built from TRBV28 and TRBJ2-7; the D call of TRBD1 rests on TCRdb alone, since no DNA is present to check it. CDR1 and CDR2 from the germline V gene are MDHEN and SYDVKM. The CDR3 contains 14 residues. The chain's CDR3 is CASSQWDTSYEQYF. The full variable domain, completed using reference TRBV28 and TRBJ2-7, is DVKVTQSSRYLVKRTGEKVFLECVQDMDHENMFWYRQDPGLGLRLIYFSYDVKMKEKGDIPEGYSVSREKKERFSLILESASTNQTSMYLCASSQWDTSYEQYFGPGTRLTVT.